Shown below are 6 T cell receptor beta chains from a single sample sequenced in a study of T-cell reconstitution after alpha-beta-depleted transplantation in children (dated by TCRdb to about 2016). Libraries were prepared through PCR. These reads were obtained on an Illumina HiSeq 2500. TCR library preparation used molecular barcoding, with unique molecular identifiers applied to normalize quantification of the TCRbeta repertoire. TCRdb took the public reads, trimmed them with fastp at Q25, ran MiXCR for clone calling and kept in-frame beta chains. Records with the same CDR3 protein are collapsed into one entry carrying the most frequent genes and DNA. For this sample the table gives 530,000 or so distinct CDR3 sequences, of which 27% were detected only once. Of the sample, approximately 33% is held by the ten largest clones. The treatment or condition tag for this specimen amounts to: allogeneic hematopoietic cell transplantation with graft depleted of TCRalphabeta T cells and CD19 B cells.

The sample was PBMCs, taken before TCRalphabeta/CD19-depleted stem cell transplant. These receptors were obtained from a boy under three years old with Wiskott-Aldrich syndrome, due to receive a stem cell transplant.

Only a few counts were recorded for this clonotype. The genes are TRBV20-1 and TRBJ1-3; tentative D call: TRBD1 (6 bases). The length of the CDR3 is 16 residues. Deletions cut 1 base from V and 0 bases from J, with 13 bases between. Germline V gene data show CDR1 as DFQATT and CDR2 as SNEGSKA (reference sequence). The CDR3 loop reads CSARVSGVYSGNTIYF. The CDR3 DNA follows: TGCAGTGCTAGAGTCTCAGGGGTTTACTCTGGAAACACCATATATTTT.

The CDR3, as DNA: TGTGCCAGCATCATCCTATCGACGGACTCTGGGGCCAACGTCCTGACTTTC. Translation: CASIILSTDSGANVLTF. The rearrangement uses TRBV21-1 and TRBJ2-6. TRBV21-1 is shown as a pseudogene. The CDR3 is 17 residues long.

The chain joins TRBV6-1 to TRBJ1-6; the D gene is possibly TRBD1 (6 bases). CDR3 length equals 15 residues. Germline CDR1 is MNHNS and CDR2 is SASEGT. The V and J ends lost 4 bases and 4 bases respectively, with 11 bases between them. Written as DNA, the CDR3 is TGTGCCAGCAGTGCCGGGGGGCCATATAATTCACCCCTCCACTTT. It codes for CASSAGGPYNSPLHF.

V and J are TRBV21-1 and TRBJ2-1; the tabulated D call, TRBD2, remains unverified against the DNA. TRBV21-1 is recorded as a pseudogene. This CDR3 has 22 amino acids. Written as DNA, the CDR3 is TGTCCCAGCAGCAAAGTAGGGACAACTCTTCGGGGACTAGCGGGAAAAGACAATGAGCAGTTCTTC. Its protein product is CPSSKVGTTLRGLAGKDNEQFF.

CDR3 nucleotides: TGCAGTGTCGTCAGGGGGCTGTACAATGAGCAGTTCTTC. Translated: CSVVRGLYNEQFF. The chain links TRBV20-1 to TRBJ2-1, with 8 bases lining up with TRBD1. Germline V gene sequence: CDR1 DFQATT, CDR2 SNEGSKA (reference sequence). This CDR3 comprises 13 residues. The V segment lost 7 bases and the J segment 4 bases; nucleotides outside the gene matches: 6.

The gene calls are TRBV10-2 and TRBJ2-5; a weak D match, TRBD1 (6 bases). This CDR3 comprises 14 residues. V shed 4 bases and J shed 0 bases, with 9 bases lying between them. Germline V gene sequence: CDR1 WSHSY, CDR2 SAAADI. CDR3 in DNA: TGCGCCAGCAGTGCATACAGGGACCAAGAGACCCAGTACTTC. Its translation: CASSAYRDQETQYF.